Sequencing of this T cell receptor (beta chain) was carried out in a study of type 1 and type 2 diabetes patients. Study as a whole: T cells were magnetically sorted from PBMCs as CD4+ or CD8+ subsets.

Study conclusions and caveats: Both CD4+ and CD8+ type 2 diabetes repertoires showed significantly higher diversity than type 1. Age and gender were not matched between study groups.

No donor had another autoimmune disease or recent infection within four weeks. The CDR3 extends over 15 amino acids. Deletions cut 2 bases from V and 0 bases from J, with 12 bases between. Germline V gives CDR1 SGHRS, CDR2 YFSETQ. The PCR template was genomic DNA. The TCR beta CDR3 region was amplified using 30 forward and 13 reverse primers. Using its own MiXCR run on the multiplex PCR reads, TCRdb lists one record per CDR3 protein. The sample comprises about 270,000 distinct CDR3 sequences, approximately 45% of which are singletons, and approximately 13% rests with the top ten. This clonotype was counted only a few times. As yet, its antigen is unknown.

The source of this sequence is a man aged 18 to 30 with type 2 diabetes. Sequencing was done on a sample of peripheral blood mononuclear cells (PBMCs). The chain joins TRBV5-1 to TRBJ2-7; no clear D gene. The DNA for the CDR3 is TGCGCCAGCAGCTTCATAAGCGAGAGCTCCTACGAGCAGTACTTC. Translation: CASSFISESSYEQYF.